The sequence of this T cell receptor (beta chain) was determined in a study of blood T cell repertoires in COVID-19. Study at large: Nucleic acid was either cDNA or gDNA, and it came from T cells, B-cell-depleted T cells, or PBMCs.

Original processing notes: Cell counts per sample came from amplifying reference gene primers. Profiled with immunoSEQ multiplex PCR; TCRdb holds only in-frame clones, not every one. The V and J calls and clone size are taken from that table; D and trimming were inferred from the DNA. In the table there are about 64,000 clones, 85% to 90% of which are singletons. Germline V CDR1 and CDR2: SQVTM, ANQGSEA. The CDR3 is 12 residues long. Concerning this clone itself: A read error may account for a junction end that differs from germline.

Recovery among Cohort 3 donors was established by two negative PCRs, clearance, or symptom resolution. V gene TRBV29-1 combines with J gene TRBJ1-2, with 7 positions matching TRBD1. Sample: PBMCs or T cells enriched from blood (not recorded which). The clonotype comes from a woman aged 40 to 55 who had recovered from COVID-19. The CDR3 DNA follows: TGCAGCATTGAAGGGGGCTCAGATGGCTACACCTTC. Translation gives CSIEGGSDGYTF. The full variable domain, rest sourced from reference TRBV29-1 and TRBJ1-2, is SAVISQKPSRDICQRGTSLTIQCQVDSQVTMMFWYRQQPGQSLTLIATANQGSEATYESGFVIDKFPISRPNLTFSTLTVSNMSPEDSSIYLCSIEGGSDGYTFGSGTRLTVV.